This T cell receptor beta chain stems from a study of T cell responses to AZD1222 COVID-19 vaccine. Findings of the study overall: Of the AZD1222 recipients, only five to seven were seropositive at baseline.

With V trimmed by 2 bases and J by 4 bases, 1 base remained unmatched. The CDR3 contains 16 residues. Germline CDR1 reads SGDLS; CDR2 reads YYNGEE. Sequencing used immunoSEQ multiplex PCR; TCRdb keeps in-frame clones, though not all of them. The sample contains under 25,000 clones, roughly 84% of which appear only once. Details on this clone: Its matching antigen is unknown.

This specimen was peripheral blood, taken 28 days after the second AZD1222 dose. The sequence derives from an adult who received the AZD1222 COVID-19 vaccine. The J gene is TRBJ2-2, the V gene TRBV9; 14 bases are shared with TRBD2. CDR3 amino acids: CASSVGLAGVTGELFF. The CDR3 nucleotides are TGTGCCAGCAGCGTGGGACTAGCGGGAGTCACCGGGGAGCTGTTTTTT.